A single sample gave rise to the 31 T cell receptor beta chains below, sequenced in a study of OX40 agonist ivuxolimab in advanced cancers. Clones were read by immunoSEQ multiplex PCR, and TCRdb kept only the in-frame ones, dropping some. The sample carries roughly 40,000 clones, roughly 84% recorded once. The sample in question was CD4+ or CD8+ T cells sorted from blood, obtained in a trial of the OX40 agonist ivuxolimab. The receptors originated from an adult with an advanced solid tumor such as melanoma, head and neck, liver or kidney cancer.

The V gene is TRBV10-2, the J gene TRBJ2-7; the match to TRBD1 covers 7 bases. Germline trimming cut 2 bases from V and 3 bases from J; bases unmatched to any gene: 7. CDR1 is WSHSY, CDR2 SAAADI, per germline. CDR3 length: 15 residues. The CDR3 reads CASSEEATGHYEQYF. As DNA, the CDR3 is TGCGCCAGCAGTGAGGAGGCGACAGGGCACTACGAGCAGTACTTC.

This chain connects TRBV5-8 to TRBJ1-2; D might be TRBD1 (5 bases). This CDR3 has 16 residues. The V and J ends lost 2 bases and 3 bases respectively, with 17 bases between them. Per germline, CDR1 SGHTS and CDR2 YDEGEE. CDR3 nucleotides: TGTGCCAGCAGCTTCCCCGTGATGGTGGGGGACTATGGCTACACCTTC. Translation gives CASSFPVMVGDYGYTF.

The rearrangement uses TRBV5-4 and TRBJ2-1, with 7 positions matching TRBD2. V dropped 4 bases and J dropped 1; count of bases not matched to a gene: 8. CDR3 length: 16 amino acids. CDR1 and CDR2 (germline): SGHNT, YYREEE (reference sequence). CDR3 sequence: CASSRAGGSSYNEQFF. CDR3 DNA sequence: TGTGCCAGCAGCCGAGCGGGCGGGAGTTCCTACAATGAGCAGTTCTTC.

V gene TRBV28 combines with J gene TRBJ2-1, with TRBD2 identical over 12 bases. This CDR3 is 16 amino acids long. The V segment lost 6 bases and the J segment 2 bases; nucleotides outside the gene matches: 5. Germline V gene lookup returns CDR1 MDHEN and CDR2 SYDVKM. The CDR3 nucleotides are TGTGCCAGCAGCCACCGACTAGCGGGAGCCTACAATGAGCAGTTCTTC. Translation gives CASSHRLAGAYNEQFF.

The chain recombines TRBV6-6 with TRBJ1-3; possibly TRBD1 for D (5 bases). The V end lost 5 bases, the J end lost 2 bases, and 16 bases lay between the germline ends. Per the germline V gene, CDR1 is MNHNY and CDR2 is SVGAGI (reference sequence). The CDR3 covers 16 residues. CDR3 amino acids: CASSGFPAGPGNTIYF. Here the CDR3 DNA reads TGTGCCAGCAGTGGATTCCCTGCGGGGCCTGGAAACACCATATATTTT.

The chain joins TRBV6-6 to TRBJ1-1; possible D gene TRBD1, 6 bases. This CDR3 spans 13 amino acids. Trimming shortened V by 6 bases and J by 4 bases, and 12 bases separated the two germline ends. The germline V gene has CDR1 MNHNY and CDR2 SVGAGI (reference sequence). CDR3 in DNA: TGTGCCAGCAGCTACAGGGAGGCCACTGAAGCTTTCTTT. Amino acids: CASSYREATEAFF.

The chain joins TRBV29-1 to TRBJ1-4, with TRBD1 matching 7 bases. With 7 bases clipped from V and 5 bases from J, the junction kept 7 bases outside the gene matches. Per germline, CDR1 SQVTM and CDR2 ANQGSEA. This CDR3 has 13 residues. The CDR3 reads CSAGTANNEKLFF. The CDR3 bases are TGCAGCGCCGGGACAGCGAACAATGAAAAACTGTTTTTT.

This clone was observed a single time. V is TRBV25-1 and J is TRBJ2-4; 7 positions match TRBD2. The germline CDR1 and CDR2 sequences are MGHDK and SYGVNS. The CDR3 is 17 residues long. The ends lost 3 bases at V and 1 base at J; junction bases unmatched: 9. DNA for the CDR3: TGTGCCAGCAGTGAGGAGGGGAGGGGCCTGGCCAAAAACATTCAGTACTTC. Its translation: CASSEEGRGLAKNIQYF. The full variable domain, in which reference TRBV25-1 and TRBJ2-4 provide the parts outside the CDR3, is EADIYQTPRYLVIGTGKKITLECSQTMGHDKMYWYQQDPGMELHLIHYSYGVNSTEKGDLSSESTVSRIRTEHFPLTLESARPSHTSQYLCASSEEGRGLAKNIQYFGAGTRLSVL.

The chain uses TRBV6-5 and TRBJ2-7; maybe TRBD2 (5 bases). Germline V gene data show CDR1 as MNHEY and CDR2 as SVGAGI. The CDR3 has 13 residues. With 6 bases removed from V and 0 bases from J, the gap between germline ends came to 9 bases. The CDR3 loop reads CASRRLSSYEQYF. Here the CDR3 DNA reads TGTGCCAGCAGGCGACTAAGCTCCTACGAGCAGTACTTC.

The chain combines TRBV19 with TRBJ1-5; 7 positions match TRBD1. Germline V CDR1 and CDR2: LNHDA, SQIVND (reference sequence). The CDR3 sequence is 16 residues long. Losses at the gene ends were 6 bases for V and 3 bases for J; bases not matched to a gene: 11. The CDR3 loop is CASRLQTGLDNQPQHF. The CDR3 DNA reads as TGTGCCAGTAGGCTACAGACAGGGTTAGACAATCAGCCCCAGCATTTT.

This clone was seen only once. This chain connects TRBV7-8 to TRBJ2-1; 9 bases match TRBD2. The CDR3 runs 16 residues. V shed 1 base and J 7 bases; nucleotides not matched to a gene: 8. Germline V gene lookup returns CDR1 SGHVS and CDR2 FQNEAQ. The chain's CDR3 is CASSLDTAGGSNEQFF. CDR3 DNA: TGTGCCAGCAGCTTAGACACAGCGGGGGGTTCTAATGAGCAGTTCTTC.

The gene calls are TRBV6-6 and TRBJ1-5, with 8 bases fitting TRBD1. Per the germline V gene, CDR1 is MNHNY and CDR2 is SVGAGI (reference sequence). The CDR3 is 16 amino acids. Unmatched junction bases numbered 10, after V lost 5 bases and J lost 4 bases. The CDR3 region is CASSPPWTGRNQPQHF. CDR3 nucleotides: TGTGCCAGCAGTCCACCTTGGACAGGGAGAAATCAGCCCCAGCATTTT.

This chain connects TRBV18 to TRBJ1-1, with TRBD1 identical over 11 bases. V was clipped by 3 bases and J by 3 bases; unmatched bases: 3. The germline V gene encodes CDR1 KGHSH and CDR2 LQKENI. The CDR3 consists of 15 residues. CDR3 bases: TGTGCCAGCTCACCGGCGGGACAGGGGGACACTGAAGCTTTCTTT. Amino acid sequence: CASSPAGQGDTEAFF.

The chain is built from TRBV29-1 and TRBJ2-7; perhaps TRBD2 as D (6 bases). The CDR3 is 17 residues long. Germline lookup yields CDR1 SQVTM and CDR2 ANQGSEA. For the CDR3, the DNA is TGCAGGTCGGGGGTTTTGCGGACTGGGTCCTGGCCCTACGAGCAGTACTTC. It yields the protein CRSGVLRTGSWPYEQYF.

The chain uses TRBV28 and TRBJ1-2, with 8 bases aligning to TRBD1. The CDR3 runs 14 residues. The J segment lost 4 bases and the V segment lost 5 bases, leaving 6 bases of the junction unmatched. CDR1 and CDR2 from the germline V gene are MDHEN and SYDVKM. The CDR3 bases are TGTGCCAGCAGTCTCAGGGGGCCCCCCTATGGCTACACCTTC. Residues: CASSLRGPPYGYTF.

This clone was observed once. The chain joins TRBV7-3 to TRBJ2-7; D possibly corresponds to TRBD1 (6 bases). Germline V gene data show CDR1 as SGHTA and CDR2 as FQGTGA. This CDR3 has 16 residues. Trimming cost V 5 bases and J 0 bases, with 17 bases left between them. CDR3 in amino acids: CASSPIARDTSYEQYF. DNA of the CDR3: TGTGCCAGCAGCCCTATAGCCCGGGACACCTCCTACGAGCAGTACTTC.

The chain employs TRBV28 and TRBJ1-6; unclear D gene. The CDR3 spans 14 residues. Germline V CDR1 and CDR2: MDHEN, SYDVKM. Deletions cut 3 bases from V and 9 bases from J, with 12 bases between. The CDR3: CASSFFVLSSPLHF. CDR3 nucleotide sequence: TGTGCCAGCAGTTTTTTTGTCCTGAGTTCACCCCTCCACTTT.

The chain uses TRBV4-2 and TRBJ2-3; D may be TRBD1 or TRBD2 (5 bases each). This CDR3 contains 14 residues. Deletions cut 1 base from V and 7 bases from J, with 12 bases between. In germline, CDR1 is LGHNA, CDR2 YNFKEQ. The CDR3 sequence: CASSQGDGPNTQYF. The CDR3 DNA reads TGTGCCAGCAGCCAAGGGGACGGTCCAAATACGCAGTATTTT.

The V gene is TRBV5-1, the J gene TRBJ2-3; unclear D gene. The CDR3 consists of 14 residues. CDR1 SGHRS and CDR2 YFSETQ come from the germline V gene. Between the trimmed V and J ends, which lost 0 bases and 3 bases, there was a span of 8 bases. The CDR3 nucleotides are TGCGCCAGCAGCTTGGAGGGTGAGACAGATACGCAGTATTTT. The encoded protein is CASSLEGETDTQYF.

CDR3 amino acids: CASSEEGTVNEQFF. CDR3 sequence (DNA): TGTGCCAGCAGTGAAGAGGGGACAGTCAATGAGCAGTTCTTC. This rearrangement joins TRBV6-4 to TRBJ2-1; 7 bases agree with TRBD1. The germline V gene has CDR1 MRHNA and CDR2 SNTAGT. Unmatched junction bases numbered 5, after V lost 3 bases and J lost 6 bases. This CDR3 spans 14 amino acids.

The chain employs TRBV28 and TRBJ2-5, with 8 bases that match TRBD2. The end of the DNA aligns better with TRBJ2-7, so the J call may be wrong. The CDR3 has 19 amino acids. CDR1 MDHEN and CDR2 SYDVKM come from the germline V gene. The DNA for the CDR3 is TGTGCCAGCAGTTTAACCCTCGGTGGGGCGGGAGGTAGGGCCTACGAGCAGTACTTC. It translates to CASSLTLGGAGGRAYEQYF.

The chain is built from TRBV19 and TRBJ2-3; weak D call: TRBD1 (6 bases). Germline CDR1 LNHDA, CDR2 SQIVND (reference sequence). The CDR3 runs to 14 residues. The V gene lost 6 bases and the J gene lost 4 bases, with 14 bases spanning the gap. The DNA of the CDR3 is TGTGCCAGTAGATCACAGGGTAGGGCAGATACGCAGTATTTT. Amino acids: CASRSQGRADTQYF.

V and J are TRBV7-9 and TRBJ2-7, with D possibly TRBD1 on 5 matching bases. The ends were cut back, 5 bases at V and 2 bases at J, with 7 bases in the middle. CDR1 SEHNR and CDR2 FQNEAQ come from the germline V gene (reference sequence). CDR3 length: 12 amino acids. The CDR3 nucleotides are TGTGCCAGCAGCACAGGAACCTACGAGCAGTACTTC. Amino acid sequence: CASSTGTYEQYF.

CDR3 sequence (DNA): TGTGCCAGCAGCCGACAACTAGCGTCCTACGAGCAGTACTTC. Protein: CASSRQLASYEQYF. The rearrangement links TRBV14 to TRBJ2-7, with 7 bases aligning to TRBD2. Per the germline V gene, CDR1 is SGHDN and CDR2 is FVKESK. Trimming removed 4 bases from V and 1 base from J; junction bases left unmatched: 4. This CDR3 region has 14 residues.

This clone was found once. The chain uses TRBV6-5 and TRBJ2-7, with 7 bases fitting TRBD1. V gave up 4 bases and J gave up 0 bases; unmatched junction bases: 6. CDR3 length: 15 amino acids. Germline CDR1 reads MNHEY; CDR2 reads SVGAGI. The CDR3 nucleotides read TGTGCCAGCAGTTCAACAGGGGCAGGCTCCTACGAGCAGTACTTC. It encodes CASSSTGAGSYEQYF.

V gene TRBV30 combines with J gene TRBJ1-5; the D gene is possibly TRBD1 (6 bases). There are 15 residues in the CDR3. CDR1 is GTSNPN, CDR2 SVGIG, per germline (reference sequence). With 5 bases removed from V and 0 bases from J, the gap between germline ends came to 14 bases. The CDR3 is CAWSMDRHSNQPQHF. The CDR3 DNA follows: TGTGCCTGGTCTATGGACAGACATAGCAATCAGCCCCAGCATTTT.

The chain uses TRBV29-1 and TRBJ2-1; the match to TRBD1 covers 10 bases. Germline V gene data show CDR1 as SQVTM and CDR2 as ANQGSEA. The CDR3 covers 13 residues. The CDR3 loop reads CKISGQGSNEQFF. Here the CDR3 DNA reads TGCAAGATCTCGGGACAGGGGTCCAATGAGCAGTTCTTC.

This clone has only one observation. The chain carries TRBV5-6 and TRBJ2-7; D is possibly TRBD1 (5 bases). Trimming took off 4 bases at V and 5 bases at J, with 7 bases between the two ends. From germline, CDR1 is SGHDT and CDR2 YYEEEE. This CDR3 is 11 amino acids long. CDR3 sequence reads: CASSIRDEQYF. The CDR3 DNA reads as TGTGCCAGCAGCATCAGGGACGAGCAGTACTTC.

This clone was found once. The V call is TRBV7-9, the J call TRBJ1-6; D ambiguous. V was pared by 4 bases and J by 5 bases, with 12 bases between. Germline values: CDR1 SEHNR, CDR2 FQNEAQ (reference sequence). The CDR3 length is 15 residues. The CDR3 DNA reads TGTGCCAGCAGCTCCGAGGCTACGGATAATTCACCCCTCCACTTT. Amino acids: CASSSEATDNSPLHF.

The gene calls are TRBV9 and TRBJ2-3; D uncertain. CDR3 length: 13 amino acids. V shed 4 bases and J shed 6 bases, with 12 bases lying between them. Germline assignment: CDR1 SGDLS and CDR2 YYNGEE. CDR3: CASSFRLTDTQYF. CDR3 in DNA: TGTGCCAGCAGCTTTCGACTCACGGATACGCAGTATTTT. The whole variable domain, filled in from reference TRBV9 and TRBJ2-3, reads DSGVTQTPKHLITATGQRVTLRCSPRSGDLSVYWYQQSLDQGLQFLIQYYNGEERAKGNILERFSAQQFPDLHSELNLSSLELGDSALYFCASSFRLTDTQYFGPGTRLTVL.

The CDR3 here is CAWSVGYNSPLHF. The CDR3, as DNA: TGTGCCTGGAGTGTGGGGTATAATTCACCCCTCCACTTT. This chain connects TRBV30 to TRBJ1-6, with D uncertain. The V gene's germline CDR1 is GTSNPN and CDR2 SVGIG (reference sequence). With 0 bases removed from V and 4 bases from J, the gap between germline ends came to 4 bases. The CDR3 has 13 residues.